In this sample, the clone carrying this T cell receptor (beta chain) turned up a few times. No antigen is known for it. Primed by a sample-barcoded 5' primer and a J-beta primer mix, a second PCR proceeded for about 6 to 11 cycles. TCRdb analysed the 5' RACE reads with MiXCR anew, one entry per CDR3 protein. This table holds 1.5 million to 2 million distinct CDR3 sequences, 49% found once. This sample is drawn from a study of blood T cells in healthy people across ages. Looking at the study overall: With template switching, about one barcoded beta molecule was captured per two T cells.

Trimming shortened V by 0 bases and J by 5 bases, and 13 bases separated the two germline ends. Germline assignment: CDR1 LGHNA and CDR2 YSLEER. The CDR3 runs to 15 residues. Overall study findings and caveats: Fewer expanded clones and more diversity marked long-lived versus aged donors. Observed TCR beta diversity per million T cells went down as age went up. This fall followed a roughly linear course with age.

Donors were healthy Caucasian individuals from Russia aged roughly 6 to 95. The clonotype originates from a woman in her forties in good health. The sequenced sample was blood. The rearrangement joins TRBV4-3 to TRBJ2-5, with D unclear. CDR3 sequence: CASSQEWRASETQYF. The CDR3, as DNA: TGCGCCAGCAGCCAAGAATGGCGAGCCAGTGAGACCCAGTACTTC.